Listed here are 11 T cell receptor beta chains from one sample, sequenced in a study of T cells in Graves' hyperthyroidism and ophthalmopathy. Amplified TCR beta CDR3 regions derived from RNA transcripts. HTBI primers were employed in a first-round RT-PCR of the TCR CDR3. TCRdb called the multiplex PCR reads again in MiXCR, with one record for every CDR3 protein. Seen here are some 500,000 distinct CDR3 sequences, roughly 16% observed once, and the top ten hold about 31%. Sequences were obtained from blood. These receptors originate from a woman aged 25-40 years with Graves' ophthalmopathy.

Only a few counts were recorded for this clonotype. This rearrangement joins TRBV6-1 to TRBJ1-5; no firm D call. This CDR3 comprises 13 residues. Germline assignment: CDR1 MNHNS and CDR2 SASEGT. Trimming cost V 7 bases and J 7 bases, with 14 bases left between them. CDR3 amino acids: CASTFTQGQPQHF. CDR3 nucleotide sequence: TGTGCCAGCACTTTTACTCAAGGCCAGCCCCAGCATTTT.

This clonotype was seen repeatedly, ten times or more. The rearrangement uses TRBV7-6 and TRBJ2-3, with 16 bases identical to TRBD2. The CDR3 spans 17 residues. Germline-derived CDR1 and CDR2 are SGHVS and FNYEAQ. Trimming took 6 bases from V and 4 from J; bases not matched to a gene: 7. The CDR3 protein is CASSSGTSGRAADTQYF. The CDR3 DNA reads as TGTGCCAGCAGTTCCGGGACTAGCGGGAGGGCGGCAGATACGCAGTATTTT.

The chain carries TRBV6-1 and TRBJ2-3; D remains unclear. The CDR3 consists of 13 residues. The germline gives CDR1 MNHNS, CDR2 SASEGT. V lost 6 bases and J 1 base, leaving 8 bases between the germline ends. CDR3 amino acids: CASRLSRTDTQYF. The CDR3 coding sequence is TGTGCCAGCAGACTATCCCGCACAGATACGCAGTATTTT.

The V call is TRBV28, the J call TRBJ2-7, with 10 nucleotides matching TRBD1. The CDR3 is made up of 15 amino acids. CDR1 and CDR2 from the germline V gene are MDHEN and SYDVKM. The J segment lost 3 bases and the V segment lost 5 bases, leaving 7 bases of the junction unmatched. The CDR3 is CASSNWTGGHYEQYF. The DNA of the CDR3 is TGTGCCAGCAGTAACTGGACAGGGGGGCACTACGAGCAGTACTTC.

This clonotype has ten or more counts. The V gene is TRBV20-1, the J gene TRBJ1-2, with a weak D call TRBD1 (6 bases). Germline loops: CDR1 DFQATT, CDR2 SNEGSKA (reference sequence). The V end lost 0 bases, the J end lost 7 bases, and 15 bases lay between the germline ends. The CDR3 runs to 14 residues. The DNA of the CDR3 is TGCAGTGCTAGAGATTTCGAGGGGGGGGGTGGCTACACCTTC. This sequence encodes CSARDFEGGGGYTF.

J is TRBJ2-1 and V is TRBV19; TRBD2 agrees at 8 bases. This CDR3 has 15 amino acids. Trimming at V came to 5 bases and at J to 7 bases, leaving 10 bases not matched to a gene. Germline-derived CDR1 and CDR2 are LNHDA and SQIVND (reference sequence). For the CDR3, the DNA is TGTGCCAGTAGTTCTGGGACTAGAAGGCGGAATGAGCAGTTCTTC. Residues: CASSSGTRRRNEQFF.

V and J are TRBV6-1 and TRBJ2-5, with D possibly being TRBD1 or TRBD2 (5 bases each). This CDR3 has 14 amino acids. Germline CDR1 is MNHNS and CDR2 is SASEGT. The V and J ends lost 6 bases and 5 bases respectively, with 16 bases between them. This CDR3 is CASSDLGEGETQYF. The CDR3 nucleotides read TGTGCCAGCAGCGACCTAGGAGAGGGGGAGACCCAGTACTTC.

The rearrangement joins TRBV27 to TRBJ1-1; D remains ambiguous. The CDR3 covers 13 residues. Germline CDR1 reads MNHEY; CDR2 reads SMNVEV (reference sequence). V was shortened by 0 bases and J by 5 bases, with 7 bases between the two germline ends. The CDR3 coding sequence is TGTGCCAGCAGTTTATCGTCCCTGACTGAAGCTTTCTTT. Protein sequence: CASSLSSLTEAFF.

This clonotype was seen ten or more times. The chain uses TRBV27 and TRBJ1-2, with D perhaps TRBD1 (5 bases). Germline CDR1 and CDR2: MNHEY and SMNVEV (reference sequence). V lost 5 bases to trimming and J lost 4 bases, with 14 bases between them. The CDR3 extends over 14 amino acids. The CDR3 DNA is TGTGCCAGCAGTCCCCAGCCTGGGGGCTATGGCTACACCTTC. Its protein is CASSPQPGGYGYTF.

In this sample, this clonotype turned up a few times. The V and J genes are TRBV6-1 and TRBJ2-7; 8 bases fit TRBD2. This CDR3 spans 15 amino acids. The germline gives CDR1 MNHNS, CDR2 SASEGT. V gave up 6 bases and J gave up 3 bases; unmatched junction bases: 10. The CDR3 bases are TGTGCCAGCAGAGCGGGGGCCTACTACGGCTACGAGCAGTACTTC. It codes for CASRAGAYYGYEQYF.

This clonotype came up many times. V is TRBV28 and J is TRBJ1-6; perhaps TRBD1 as D (5 bases). CDR3 length: 15 residues. Trimming stripped 2 bases from V and 7 bases from J, with 12 bases between. CDR1 and CDR2 (germline): MDHEN, SYDVKM. The DNA of the CDR3 is TGTGCCAGCAGTTTAGAGGGCCAGGGAAATTCACCCCTCCACTTT. Residues: CASSLEGQGNSPLHF.